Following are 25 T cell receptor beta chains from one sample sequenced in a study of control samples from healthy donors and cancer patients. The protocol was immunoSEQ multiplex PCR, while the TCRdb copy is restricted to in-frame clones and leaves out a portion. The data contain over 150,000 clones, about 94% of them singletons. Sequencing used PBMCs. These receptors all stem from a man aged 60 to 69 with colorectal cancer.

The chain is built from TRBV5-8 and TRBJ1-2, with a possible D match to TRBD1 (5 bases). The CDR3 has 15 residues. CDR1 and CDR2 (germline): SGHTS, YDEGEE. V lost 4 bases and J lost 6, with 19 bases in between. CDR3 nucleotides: TGTGCCAGCAGCCCAGGGCCCTCAAAGGGTCATGGCTACACCTTC. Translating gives CASSPGPSKGHGYTF.

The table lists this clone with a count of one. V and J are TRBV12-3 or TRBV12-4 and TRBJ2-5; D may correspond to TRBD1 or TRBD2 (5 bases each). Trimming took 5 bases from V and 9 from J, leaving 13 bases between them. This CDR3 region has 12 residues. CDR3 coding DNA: TGTGCCAGCAGTGAGCTGAGAGGGGCCCAGTACTTC. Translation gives CASSELRGAQYF.

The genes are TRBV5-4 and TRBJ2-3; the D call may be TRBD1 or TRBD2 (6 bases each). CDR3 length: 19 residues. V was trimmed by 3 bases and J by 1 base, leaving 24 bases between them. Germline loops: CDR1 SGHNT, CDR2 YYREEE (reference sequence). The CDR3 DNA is TGTGCCAGCAGCTCGGGTGGAACAGGGAGGTTTCGGGGCACAGATACGCAGTATTTT. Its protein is CASSSGGTGRFRGTDTQYF.

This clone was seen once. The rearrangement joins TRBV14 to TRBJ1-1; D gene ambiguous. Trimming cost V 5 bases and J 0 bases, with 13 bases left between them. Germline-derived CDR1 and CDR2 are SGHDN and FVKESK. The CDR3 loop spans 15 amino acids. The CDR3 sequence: CASSGEQLMNTEAFF. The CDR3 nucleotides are TGTGCCAGCAGCGGGGAACAGCTCATGAACACTGAAGCTTTCTTT.

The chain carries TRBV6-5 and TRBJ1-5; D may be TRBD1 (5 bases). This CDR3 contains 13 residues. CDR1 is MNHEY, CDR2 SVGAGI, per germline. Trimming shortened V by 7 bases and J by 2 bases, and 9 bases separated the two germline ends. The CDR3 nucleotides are TGTGCCAGCATCCAGGGTCGCAATCAGCCCCAGCATTTT. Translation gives CASIQGRNQPQHF.

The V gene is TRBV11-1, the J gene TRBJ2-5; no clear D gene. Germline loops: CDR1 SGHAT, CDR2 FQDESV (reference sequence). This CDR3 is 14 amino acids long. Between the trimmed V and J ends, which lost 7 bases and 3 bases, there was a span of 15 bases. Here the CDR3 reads CASTPGGAKETQYF. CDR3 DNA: TGTGCCAGCACCCCTGGCGGAGCGAAAGAGACCCAGTACTTC.

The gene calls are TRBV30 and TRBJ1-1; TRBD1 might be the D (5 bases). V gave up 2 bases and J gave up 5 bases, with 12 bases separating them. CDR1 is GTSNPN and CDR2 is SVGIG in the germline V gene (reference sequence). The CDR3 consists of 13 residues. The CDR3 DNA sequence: TGTGCCTGGAGTCGGGGGTCGAGAACTGAAGCTTTCTTT. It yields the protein CAWSRGSRTEAFF.

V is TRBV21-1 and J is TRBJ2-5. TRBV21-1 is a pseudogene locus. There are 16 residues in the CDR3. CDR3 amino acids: CASSKEERPRRETQYF. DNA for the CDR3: TGTGCCAGCAGCAAAGAGGAACGCCCCCGAAGAGAGACCCAGTACTTC.

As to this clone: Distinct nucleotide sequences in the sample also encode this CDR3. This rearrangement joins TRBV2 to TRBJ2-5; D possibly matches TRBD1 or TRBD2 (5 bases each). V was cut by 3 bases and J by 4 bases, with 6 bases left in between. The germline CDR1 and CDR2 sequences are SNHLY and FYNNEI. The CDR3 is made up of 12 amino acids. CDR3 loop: CASSERGETQYF. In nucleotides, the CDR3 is TGTGCCAGCAGTGAGAGGGGAGAGACCCAGTACTTC.

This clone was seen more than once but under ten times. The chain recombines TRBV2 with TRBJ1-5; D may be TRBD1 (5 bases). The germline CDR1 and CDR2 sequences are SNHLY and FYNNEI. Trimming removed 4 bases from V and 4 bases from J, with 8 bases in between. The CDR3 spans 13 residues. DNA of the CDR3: TGTGCCAGCAGTGGTGACAGTAATCAGCCCCAGCATTTT. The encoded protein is CASSGDSNQPQHF.

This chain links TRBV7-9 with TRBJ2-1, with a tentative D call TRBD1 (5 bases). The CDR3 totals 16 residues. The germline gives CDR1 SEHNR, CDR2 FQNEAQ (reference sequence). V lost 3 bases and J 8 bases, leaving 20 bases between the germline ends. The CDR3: CASSFGQGIGSDEQFF. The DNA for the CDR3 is TGTGCCAGCAGCTTCGGCCAGGGCATAGGTAGTGATGAGCAGTTCTTC.

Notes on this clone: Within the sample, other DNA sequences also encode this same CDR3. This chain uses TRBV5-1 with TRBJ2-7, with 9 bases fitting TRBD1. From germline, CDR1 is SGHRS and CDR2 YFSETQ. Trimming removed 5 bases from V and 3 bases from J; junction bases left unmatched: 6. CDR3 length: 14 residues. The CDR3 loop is CASSSGQGSYEQYF. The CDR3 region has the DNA TGCGCCAGCAGTTCCGGACAGGGGAGCTACGAGCAGTACTTC.

This chain's CDR3 is CASSQEGGLNTDTQYF. The CDR3 DNA sequence: TGCGCCAGCAGCCAAGAAGGGGGACTCAACACAGATACGCAGTATTTT. The chain recombines TRBV4-1 with TRBJ2-3; either TRBD1 or TRBD2 may supply D (6 bases each). The CDR3 totals 16 residues. Germline CDR1 is MGHRA and CDR2 is YSYEKL. Trimming took off 0 bases at V and 2 bases at J, with 12 bases between the two ends.

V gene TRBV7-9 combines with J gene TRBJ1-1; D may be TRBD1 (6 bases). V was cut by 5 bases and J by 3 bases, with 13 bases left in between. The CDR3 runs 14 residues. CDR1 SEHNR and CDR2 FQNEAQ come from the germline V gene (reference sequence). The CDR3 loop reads CASSLRAGDTEAFF. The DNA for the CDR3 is TGTGCCAGCAGCCTCCGGGCAGGGGACACTGAAGCTTTCTTT.

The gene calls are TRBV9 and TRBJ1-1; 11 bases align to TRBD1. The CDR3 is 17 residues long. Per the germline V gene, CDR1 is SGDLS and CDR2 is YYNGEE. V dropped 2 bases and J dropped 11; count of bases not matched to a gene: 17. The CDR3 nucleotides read TGTGCCAGCAGCGTCGGACAGGGGGCGATGGTGGGTGGGTCTGCTTTCTTT. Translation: CASSVGQGAMVGGSAFF.

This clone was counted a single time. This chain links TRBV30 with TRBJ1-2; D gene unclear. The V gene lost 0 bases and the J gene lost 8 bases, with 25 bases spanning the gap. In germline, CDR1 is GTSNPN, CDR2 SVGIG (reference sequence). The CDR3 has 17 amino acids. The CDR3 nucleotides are TGTGCCTGGAGTGTACAAGGAGGCAGGCCGACCTCCTGGGGCTACACCTTC. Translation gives CAWSVQGGRPTSWGYTF.

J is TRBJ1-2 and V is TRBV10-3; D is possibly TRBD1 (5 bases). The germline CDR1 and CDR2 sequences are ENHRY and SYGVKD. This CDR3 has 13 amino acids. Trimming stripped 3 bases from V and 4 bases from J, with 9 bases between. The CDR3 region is CAISDQGGYGYTF. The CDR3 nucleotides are TGTGCCATCAGTGATCAGGGCGGCTATGGCTACACCTTC.

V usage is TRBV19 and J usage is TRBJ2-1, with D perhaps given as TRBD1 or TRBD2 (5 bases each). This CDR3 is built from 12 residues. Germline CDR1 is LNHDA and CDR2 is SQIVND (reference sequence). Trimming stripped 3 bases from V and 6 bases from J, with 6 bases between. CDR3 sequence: CASSMGVNEQFF. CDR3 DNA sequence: TGTGCCAGTAGTATGGGGGTCAATGAGCAGTTCTTC. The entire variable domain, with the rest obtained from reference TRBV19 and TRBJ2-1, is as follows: DGGITQSPKYLFRKEGQNVTLSCEQNLNHDAMYWYRQDPGQGLRLIYYSQIVNDFQKGDIAEGYSVSREKKESFPLTVTSAQKNPTAFYLCASSMGVNEQFFGPGTRLTVL.

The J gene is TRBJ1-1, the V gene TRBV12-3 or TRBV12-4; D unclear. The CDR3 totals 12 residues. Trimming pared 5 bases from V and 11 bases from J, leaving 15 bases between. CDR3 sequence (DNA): TGTGCCAGCAGTCAGGACCCCCGAGGTGCTTTCTTT. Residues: CASSQDPRGAFF.

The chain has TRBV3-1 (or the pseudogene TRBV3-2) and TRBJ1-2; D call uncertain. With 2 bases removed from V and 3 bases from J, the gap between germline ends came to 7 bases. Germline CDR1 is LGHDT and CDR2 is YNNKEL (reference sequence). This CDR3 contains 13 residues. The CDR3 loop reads CASSQTGDYGYTF. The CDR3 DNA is TGTGCCAGCAGCCAAACTGGAGACTATGGCTACACCTTC.

The CDR3 sequence is CASRRGIQETQYF. DNA for the CDR3: TGTGCCAGCCGCAGAGGGATCCAAGAGACCCAGTACTTC. The chain couples TRBV6-5 to TRBJ2-5, with TRBD2 as a possible D gene (5 bases). This CDR3 contains 13 residues. V lost 8 bases, J lost 1 base, and 11 bases lay in between. Germline V CDR1 and CDR2: MNHEY, SVGAGI.

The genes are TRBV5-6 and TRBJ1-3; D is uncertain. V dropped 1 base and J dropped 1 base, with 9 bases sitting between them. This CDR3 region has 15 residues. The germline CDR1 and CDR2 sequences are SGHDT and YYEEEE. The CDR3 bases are TGTGCCAGCAGCTTGTACGGAGGATCTGGAAACACCATATATTTT. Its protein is CASSLYGGSGNTIYF.

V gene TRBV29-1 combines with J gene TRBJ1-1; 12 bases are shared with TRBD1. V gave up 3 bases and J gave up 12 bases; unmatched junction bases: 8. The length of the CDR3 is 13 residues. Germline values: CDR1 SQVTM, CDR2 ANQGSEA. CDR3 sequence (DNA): TGCAGCGTTGAGGGGACAGGGGGCCTGAAAACTTTCTTT. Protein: CSVEGTGGLKTFF.

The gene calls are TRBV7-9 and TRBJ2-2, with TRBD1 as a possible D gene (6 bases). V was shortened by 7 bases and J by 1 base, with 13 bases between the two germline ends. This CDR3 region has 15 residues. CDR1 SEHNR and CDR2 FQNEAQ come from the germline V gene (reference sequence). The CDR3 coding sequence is TGTGCCAGCACCCCGACAGGACGGAACACCGGGGAGCTGTTTTTT. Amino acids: CASTPTGRNTGELFF.

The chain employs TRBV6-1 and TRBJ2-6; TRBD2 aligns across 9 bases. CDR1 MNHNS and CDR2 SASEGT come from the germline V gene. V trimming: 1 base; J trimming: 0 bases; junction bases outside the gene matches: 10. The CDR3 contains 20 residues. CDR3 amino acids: CASSEGAGGLFSSGANVLTF. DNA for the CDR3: TGTGCCAGCAGTGAAGGCGCGGGGGGGCTTTTTAGCTCTGGGGCCAACGTCCTGACTTTC.